Shown below are 20 T cell receptor beta chains from a single sample sequenced in a study of T-cell memory formation after mild COVID-19. TCRdb recomputed calls from the 5' RACE reads with MiXCR, one row per CDR3 protein. The table includes fewer than 350,000 distinct CDR3 sequences, approximately 8.4% detected once. Sample: PBMCs or a T cell subset sorted from them (not recorded which). These receptors were obtained from a young man who had mild COVID-19 (a few samples of this study predate the infection). Cell type and time point are not known.

This clonotype was detected only a few times. J is TRBJ1-1 and V is TRBV20-1, with unresolved D. In germline, CDR1 is DFQATT, CDR2 SNEGSKA (reference sequence). The CDR3 consists of 11 residues. V gave up 5 bases and J gave up 1 base, with 5 bases separating them. The CDR3 protein is CSAVENTEAFF. The CDR3 DNA follows: TGCAGTGCTGTAGAGAACACTGAAGCTTTCTTT.

The chain combines TRBV7-9 with TRBJ2-2; 10 bases fit TRBD2. V was pared by 7 bases and J by 2 bases, with 4 bases of the junction left unmatched. Germline CDR1 SEHNR, CDR2 FQNEAQ (reference sequence). CDR3 length: 15 amino acids. The CDR3 protein is CASIRTSGNTGELFF. The CDR3 coding sequence is TGTGCCAGCATCAGGACTAGCGGAAACACCGGGGAGCTGTTTTTT.

This clonotype was observed a handful of times. This chain uses TRBV7-8 with TRBJ1-6; D is possibly TRBD1 (5 bases). CDR1 is SGHVS, CDR2 FQNEAQ, per germline. The CDR3 loop spans 17 amino acids. The ends were cut back, 5 bases at V and 0 bases at J, with 14 bases in the middle. The CDR3 is CASSPRGIRSYNSPLHF. The CDR3 nucleotides are TGTGCCAGCAGCCCAAGGGGAATACGCTCCTATAATTCACCCCTCCACTTT.

This clonotype has a handful of counts. The genes are TRBV30 and TRBJ2-7; 8 positions match TRBD2. This CDR3 region has 15 residues. Germline V lookup: CDR1 GTSNPN, CDR2 SVGIG (reference sequence). J gave up 9 bases and V 6 bases, and 19 bases lay outside the gene matches. CDR3 DNA: TGTGCCTGTCGGGAGGGAATGGGACGCCAAAGGGGGCAGTACTTC. Amino acid sequence: CACREGMGRQRGQYF.

This sequence joins TRBV5-8 and TRBJ1-5; 9 bases fit TRBD1. Per the germline V gene, CDR1 is SGHTS and CDR2 is YDEGEE. The CDR3 length is 15 residues. Trimming removed 6 bases from V and 4 bases from J; junction bases left unmatched: 8. CDR3 sequence (DNA): TGTGCCAGCACGGCAACAGGGGGCTCAAATCAGCCCCAGCATTTT. Translation: CASTATGGSNQPQHF.

There are a few counts of this clonotype. The chain links TRBV7-9 to TRBJ2-1; possibly TRBD1 for D (6 bases). The CDR3 has 14 residues. From germline, CDR1 is SEHNR and CDR2 FQNEAQ (reference sequence). Deletions cut 4 bases from V and 9 bases from J, with 16 bases between. DNA of the CDR3: TGTGCCAGCAGCTCCAGAGTGGGGGCCCCTGAGCAGTTCTTC. Encoded protein: CASSSRVGAPEQFF. Looking up the rest from reference TRBV7-9 and TRBJ2-1 gives the full variable domain: DTGVSQNPRHKITKRGQNVTFRCDPISEHNRLYWYRQTLGQGPEFLTYFQNEAQLEKSRLLSDRFSAERPKGSFSTLEIQRTEQGDSAMYLCASSSRVGAPEQFFGPGTRLTVL.

This clonotype was found many times. The chain combines TRBV4-3 with TRBJ1-5, with D perhaps TRBD1 (5 bases). V gave up 0 bases and J gave up 3 bases, with 12 bases separating them. Germline values: CDR1 LGHNA, CDR2 YSLEER. The CDR3 spans 16 residues. The CDR3 sequence is CASSQDWRTPNQPQHF. In DNA form, the CDR3 reads TGCGCCAGCAGCCAAGATTGGAGGACACCCAATCAGCCCCAGCATTTT.

This clonotype was observed a few times. J is TRBJ1-2 and V is TRBV6-6; weak D call: TRBD1 (5 bases). V was pared by 2 bases and J by 8 bases, with 6 bases between. The germline V gene encodes CDR1 MNHNY and CDR2 SVGAGI (reference sequence). CDR3 length: 11 residues. In DNA form, the CDR3 reads TGTGCCAGCAGTTACCAGGGAGGCTACACCTTC. It translates to CASSYQGGYTF.

The chain has TRBV10-2 and TRBJ1-2; 9 bases agree with TRBD1. Germline V gene lookup returns CDR1 WSHSY and CDR2 SAAADI. V gave up 8 bases and J gave up 10 bases; unmatched junction bases: 5. The CDR3 totals 11 residues. The CDR3 spells CASGDRDLYTF. The CDR3 nucleotides read TGCGCCAGCGGGGACAGGGATCTCTACACCTTC.

The rearrangement joins TRBV15 to TRBJ1-6; a possible D gene is TRBD1 (6 bases). CDR3 length equals 15 residues. Trimming took off 3 bases at V and 10 bases at J, with 16 bases between the two ends. Germline V CDR1 and CDR2: LNHNV, YYDKDF (reference sequence). DNA of the CDR3: TGTGCCACCAGCAGGAAAACAGGGACTCAATCACCCCTCCACTTT. Its translation: CATSRKTGTQSPLHF.

The chain is built from TRBV7-9 and TRBJ1-1, with TRBD1 as a possible D gene (5 bases). The CDR3 contains 11 residues. V gave up 5 bases and J gave up 7 bases, with 8 bases separating them. Germline values: CDR1 SEHNR, CDR2 FQNEAQ (reference sequence). The chain's CDR3 is CASSGRGEAFF. The CDR3 coding sequence is TGTGCCAGCAGCGGGAGGGGTGAAGCTTTCTTT.

This clonotype appeared many times. The chain recombines TRBV6-2 or TRBV6-3 with TRBJ2-3; D unclear. The CDR3 spans 14 residues. V lost 6 bases and J lost 2, with 12 bases in between. Germline assignment: CDR1 MNHEY and CDR2 SVGEGT. In DNA form, the CDR3 reads TGTGCCAGCAGACTCACCGGGTACACAGATACGCAGTATTTT. This encodes CASRLTGYTDTQYF.

This clonotype was seen a handful of times. V usage is TRBV20-1 and J usage is TRBJ2-3; 8 bases map to TRBD2. J gave up 6 bases and V 5 bases, and 10 bases lay outside the gene matches. In germline, CDR1 is DFQATT, CDR2 SNEGSKA (reference sequence). There are 14 residues in the CDR3. In DNA form, the CDR3 reads TGCAGTGCTGACTTAGCGGGGAAAAAGGATACGCAGTATTTT. Translating it yields CSADLAGKKDTQYF.

This clonotype was seen ten or more times. The chain carries TRBV30 and TRBJ2-2; D is unclear. The V end lost 5 bases, the J end lost 6 bases, and 10 bases lay between the germline ends. Germline V CDR1 and CDR2: GTSNPN, SVGIG (reference sequence). This CDR3 region has 12 residues. The CDR3 DNA is TGTGCCTGGCCTGGGGTCGCCGGGGAGCTGTTTTTT. It codes for CAWPGVAGELFF.

This clonotype was found a few times. The V gene is TRBV7-2, the J gene TRBJ1-3; D remains ambiguous. This CDR3 is 16 amino acids long. V was trimmed by 0 bases and J by 0 bases, leaving 9 bases between them. Germline V gives CDR1 SGHTA, CDR2 FQGNSA. Here the CDR3 reads CASSLAPSSSGNTIYF. The CDR3, as DNA: TGTGCCAGCAGCTTAGCTCCGAGTAGCTCTGGAAACACCATATATTTT.

V is TRBV14 and J is TRBJ2-3; TRBD2 aligns across 9 bases. In germline, CDR1 is SGHDN, CDR2 FVKESK. CDR3 length equals 14 residues. V was pared by 3 bases and J by 5 bases, with 3 bases of the junction left unmatched. CDR3 amino acids: CASSQASGVDTQYF. The CDR3 region has the DNA TGTGCCAGCAGCCAGGCTAGCGGGGTAGATACGCAGTATTTT. The complete variable domain, with remaining parts taken from reference TRBV14 and TRBJ2-3, reads EAGVTQFPSHSVIEKGQTVTLRCDPISGHDNLYWYRRVMGKEIKFLLHFVKESKQDESGMPNNRFLAERTGGTYSTLKVQPAELEDSGVYFCASSQASGVDTQYFGPGTRLTVL.

V and J are TRBV6-1 and TRBJ1-5; possible D gene TRBD1, 6 bases. Germline lookup yields CDR1 MNHNS and CDR2 SASEGT. V was cut by 3 bases and J by 5 bases, with 14 bases left in between. The CDR3 covers 15 residues. CDR3 amino acids: CASSEGGRGYQPQHF. In DNA form, the CDR3 reads TGTGCCAGCAGTGAGGGGGGCAGGGGTTATCAGCCCCAGCATTTT.

This clonotype has only a few counts. This chain joins TRBV12-3 or TRBV12-4 and TRBJ1-2; possibly TRBD1 for D (6 bases). Trimming stripped 6 bases from V and 8 bases from J, with 19 bases between. This CDR3 has 14 amino acids. This chain's CDR3 is CASSRRGAPGGYTF. Written as DNA, the CDR3 is TGTGCCAGCAGCCGGAGGGGGGCTCCGGGCGGCTACACCTTC.

V gene TRBV7-2 combines with J gene TRBJ2-7; 12 bases line up with TRBD2. Unmatched junction bases numbered 17, after V lost 4 bases and J lost 1 base. This CDR3 comprises 20 residues. Germline V gene sequence: CDR1 SGHTA, CDR2 FQGNSA. CDR3: CASSSPTELAGGRSSYEQYF. CDR3 coding DNA: TGTGCCAGCAGCTCACCAACCGAACTAGCGGGGGGCCGGAGTTCCTACGAGCAGTACTTC.

The chain carries TRBV12-3 or TRBV12-4 and TRBJ2-2; 12 bases map to TRBD2. The CDR3 has 17 residues. V lost 6 bases to trimming and J lost 0 bases; unmatched junction nucleotides: 5. DNA for the CDR3: TGTGCCAGCAGATTCCGGACTAGCGGGGCGAACACCGGGGAGCTGTTTTTT. Its protein product is CASRFRTSGANTGELFF.